Below are 20 T cell receptor beta chains sequenced from a single sample in a study of T cells expressing NK-cell markers. With the 5' RACE reads reprocessed, TCRdb shows one record per CDR3 protein and no DNA. In all, the sample yields about 140,000 distinct CDR3 sequences. Sample: blood T cells: a sorted CD56 or NKG2C T cell subset, CD4+ or CD8+ T cells, or bulk PBMC T cells (not recorded which). These receptors all come from a man aged 18 to 29 in good health.

The rearrangement links TRBV4-1 to TRBJ1-4; the TCRdb D gene call, TRBD1, has no DNA to confirm it. CDR1 is MGHRA and CDR2 is YSYEKL in the germline V gene. The CDR3 runs to 15 residues. This CDR3 is CASSQVTGGFEKLFF.

The CDR3 spells CASSLEGGGTDTQYF. V usage is TRBV12-3 or TRBV12-4 and J usage is TRBJ2-3; TCRdb picks TRBD1, but there is no DNA to check that call. The CDR3 extends over 15 amino acids.

The J gene is TRBJ2-5, the V gene TRBV5-1; absent DNA, TCRdb's TRBD1 call cannot be checked. Germline CDR1 and CDR2: SGHRS and YFSETQ. CDR3 length: 17 amino acids. CDR3 loop: CASSAPPTGPSKETQYF.

The chain combines TRBV20-1 with TRBJ1-5; there is no DNA to check the TCRdb D call of TRBD1. Germline CDR1 DFQATT, CDR2 SNEGSKA (reference sequence). There are 20 residues in the CDR3. CDR3 amino acids: CSATGVGEQGKEYSNQPQHF.

CDR3 protein: CASTDSMNTEAFF. The chain couples TRBV6-6 to TRBJ1-1; the TCRdb D gene call, TRBD1, has no DNA to confirm it. The CDR3 sequence is 13 residues long. Germline lookup yields CDR1 MNHNY and CDR2 SVGAGI (reference sequence).

This chain links TRBV20-1 with TRBJ1-5. Germline CDR1 is DFQATT and CDR2 is SNEGSKA (reference sequence). This CDR3 has 13 residues. The CDR3 here is CSAWQGGYQPQHF.

The rearrangement uses TRBV19 and TRBJ2-7. From germline, CDR1 is LNHDA and CDR2 SQIVND (reference sequence). The CDR3 totals 13 residues. This chain's CDR3 is CASSSGLPYEQYF.

The rearrangement uses TRBV11-2 and TRBJ2-3. Germline values: CDR1 SGHAT, CDR2 FQNNGV. The CDR3 spans 16 residues. This chain's CDR3 is CASSLDVVGITDTQYF. Supplemented by reference TRBV11-2 and TRBJ2-3, the full variable domain reads EAGVAQSPRYKIIEKRQSVAFWCNPISGHATLYWYQQILGQGPKLLIQFQNNGVVDDSQLPKDRFSAERLKGVDSTLKIQPAKLEDSAVYLCASSLDVVGITDTQYFGPGTRLTVL.

The V call is TRBV12-3 or TRBV12-4, the J call TRBJ2-3; TCRdb reports TRBD2, a call that lacks DNA to check it against. This CDR3 region has 12 residues. The CDR3 is CASSLSSDSPNF.

The chain combines TRBV13 with TRBJ1-4; with no DNA, the TCRdb D assignment of TRBD1 cannot be verified. The CDR3 runs 14 residues. The germline V gene has CDR1 PRHDT and CDR2 FYEKMQ (reference sequence). Here the CDR3 reads CASSSAGGNEKLFF.

The chain employs TRBV20-1 and TRBJ2-1. CDR1 is DFQATT and CDR2 is SNEGSKA in the germline V gene (reference sequence). There are 11 residues in the CDR3. The CDR3 is CSAVLVNEQFF.

This chain joins TRBV7-9 and TRBJ2-1. From germline, CDR1 is SEHNR and CDR2 FQNEAQ (reference sequence). This CDR3 is 16 amino acids long. CDR3 protein: CASSLGGISSYNEQFF.

V is TRBV10-1 and J is TRBJ2-3; with no DNA, the TCRdb D assignment of TRBD1 cannot be verified. This CDR3 has 11 amino acids. CDR1 WNHNN and CDR2 SYGVQD come from the germline V gene (reference sequence). The CDR3 loop reads CASSVAGAQYF.

CDR3 in amino acids: CASSGEGPMNTEAFF. The rearrangement uses TRBV7-9 and TRBJ1-1; TCRdb's assignment of TRBD1 cannot be checked, as there is no DNA. The CDR3 extends over 15 amino acids. The germline gives CDR1 SEHNR, CDR2 FQNEAQ (reference sequence).

The chain's CDR3 is CSARVSGTSGTYEQYF. The rearrangement links TRBV20-1 to TRBJ2-7; lacking DNA, the TRBD2 call made by TCRdb goes unchecked. Looked up from germline, CDR1 is DFQATT and CDR2 is SNEGSKA (reference sequence). The CDR3 consists of 16 residues.

CDR3 in amino acids: CSARDVRAGYEQFF. The V gene is TRBV20-1, the J gene TRBJ2-1; TCRdb designates TRBD1, a call that cannot be tested without DNA. The CDR3 length is 14 residues. Germline CDR1 is DFQATT and CDR2 is SNEGSKA (reference sequence).

The chain combines TRBV6-5 with TRBJ1-6; no DNA is available, so the TRBD1 call from TCRdb remains unchecked. The CDR3 runs 15 residues. Germline V gene data show CDR1 as MNHEY and CDR2 as SVGAGI. The chain's CDR3 is CASSYLGQTDSPLHF.

The chain combines TRBV19 with TRBJ2-3; the TRBD2 assignment by TCRdb is unverifiable without DNA. CDR3 length: 17 amino acids. Germline V CDR1 and CDR2: LNHDA, SQIVND (reference sequence). CDR3 sequence: CASSGSQPGLNTDTQYF. Variable domain in full (rest from reference TRBV19 and TRBJ2-3): DGGITQSPKYLFRKEGQNVTLSCEQNLNHDAMYWYRQDPGQGLRLIYYSQIVNDFQKGDIAEGYSVSREKKESFPLTVTSAQKNPTAFYLCASSGSQPGLNTDTQYFGPGTRLTVL.

This chain links TRBV3-1 with TRBJ2-1; TCRdb proposes TRBD2, but this gene call is untestable without DNA. From germline, CDR1 is LGHDT and CDR2 YNNKEL (reference sequence). The CDR3 runs 15 residues. The chain's CDR3 is CASSQDSGRLDEQFF.

The chain recombines TRBV20-1 with TRBJ2-1; the TCRdb call, TRBD2, lacks DNA for checking. The germline CDR1 and CDR2 sequences are DFQATT and SNEGSKA (reference sequence). This CDR3 comprises 20 residues. CDR3 amino acids: CSARDLSGLAGVLLRNEQFF.